This TCR beta chain was identified during a study of blood T cell repertoires in COVID-19 (dated by TCRdb to 2018 to 2021). Study-wide context: Samples covering the acute and convalescent phases of COVID-19 were provided by collaborators in the United States, Italy and Spain. The material from the prospective study consisted of cDNA or gDNA derived from T cells, B-cell-depleted T cells, or PBMCs. The dataset comprised deeply sampled blood TCRbeta repertoires from subjects exposed to, actively infected with, or recovered from COVID-19. The repertoires were released in a freely available public database meant as a resource for research on the immune response to SARS-CoV-2. Samples came from the ongoing ImmuneRACE study (first 160 participants) plus 1,254 subjects from 6 global collaborators. Sample metadata almost always included a de-identified subject ID, COVID-19 status, age in years and sex. Where available, HLA class I and class II types were taken from metadata supplied by the sample provider and were not determined by assay-based typing.

Study-wide conclusions, independent of this receptor: How much clinical and demographic metadata was included differed by source and by participant, and the metadata was provided uncurated.

The collaborating institutions used their own protocols to collect whole blood in K2EDTA tubes. Collaborator samples were shipped for TCRbeta analysis as frozen whole blood, isolated PBMCs, or DNA extracted from either sample type. Including cysteine and phenylalanine, the CDR3 has 19 amino acids. CDR3 DNA is the only sequence kept; it has 57 bases, read in frame from the first base. Germline trimming: 0 bases from V, 0 bases from J; junction bases outside gene matches: 8. The germline V gene specifies SGHAT as CDR1 and FQNNGV as CDR2. TCRbeta CDR3 regions were amplified from genomic DNA by means of the immunoSEQ Assay, a bias-controlled multiplex PCR. As for the original processing: The number of nucleated cells in each sample was estimated by amplification of reference gene primers within the assay. To quantify the absolute abundance of each unique TCRbeta CDR3 rearrangement, sequence reads were collapsed and filtered. For each sample, productive Simpson clonality was calculated as the square root of Simpson's diversity index across productive rearrangements. TCRdb's version of the immuneACCESS table is confined to in-frame rearrangements and falls short of the full clone set. An unresolved V gene accounts for under half of the shortfall where checked; the remainder is of unknown origin. V and J calls and clone size come straight from that table; D and trimming were deduced from the DNA. The sample records over 40,000 clones, about 83% of which are singletons. The top ten hold about a sixth of the sample.

Points on this clone: Which antigen it targets is not known. Per-base qualities were not stored, and no clone one base away is much larger.

The receptor chain draws on TRBV11-2 and TRBJ1-4, with 9 bases in between that match TRBD1. Material for sequencing was peripheral blood. This clonotype originated in a man aged 35-49 years with acute or convalescent COVID-19. The encoded CDR3 is CASSLDRRRTGATNEKLFF. The DNA sequence reads TGTGCCAGCAGCTTAGATCGCCGGCGGACAGGGGCAACTAATGAAAAACTGTTTTTT.